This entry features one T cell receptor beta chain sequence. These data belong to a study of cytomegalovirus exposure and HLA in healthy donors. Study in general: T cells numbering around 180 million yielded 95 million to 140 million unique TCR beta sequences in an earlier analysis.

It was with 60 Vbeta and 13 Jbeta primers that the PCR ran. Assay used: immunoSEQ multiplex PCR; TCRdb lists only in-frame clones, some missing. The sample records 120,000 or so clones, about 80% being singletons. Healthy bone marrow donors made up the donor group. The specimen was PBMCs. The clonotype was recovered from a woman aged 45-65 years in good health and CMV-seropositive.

CDR3 in DNA: TGTGCCAGCAGACATATACAGGGGCCCGAGCAGTACTTC. Its translation is CASRHIQGPEQYF. V usage is TRBV4-2 and J usage is TRBJ2-7; 7 bases map to TRBD1. J gave up 6 bases and V 6 bases, and 8 bases lay outside the gene matches. CDR1 LGHNA and CDR2 YNFKEQ come from the germline V gene. CDR3 length: 13 residues.